The present entry profiles one T cell receptor beta chain with its context. This sample was included in a study of blood T cell repertoires in COVID-19. Clones were sequenced by immunoSEQ multiplex PCR, and TCRdb holds only the in-frame ones, with some missing. The sample carries about 70,000 clones, around 80% recorded once. V dropped 1 base and J dropped 4 bases, with 10 bases sitting between them. This CDR3 contains 15 residues. CDR1 and CDR2 (germline): SNHLY, FYNNEI. This clonotype was sampled from a man older than 75 with acute or convalescent COVID-19. The sequenced sample consisted of peripheral blood. V and J are TRBV2 and TRBJ1-4; no firm D call. The CDR3, as DNA: TGTGCCAGCAGTGAAGTAGCCACCGTTAATGAAAAACTGTTTTTT. Its protein is CASSEVATVNEKLFF. The full variable domain, with the rest looked up from reference TRBV2 and TRBJ1-4, is EPEVTQTPSHQVTQMGQEVILRCVPISNHLYFYWYRQILGQKVEFLVSFYNNEISEKSEIFDDQFSVERPDGSNFTLKIRSTKLEDSAMYFCASSEVATVNEKLFFGSGTQLSVL.